These 29 T cell receptor beta chains originate from one sample sequenced in a study of shared clonotypes between healthy human individuals. Repertoires were generated with immunoSEQ multiplex PCR, while TCRdb's copy carries only in-frame clones and drops some. The table lists around 620,000 clones, around 95% of them singletons. Naivety among CD8 cells was defined by CD45RO negativity and positive CCR7 selection, thereby excluding terminally differentiated effector memory CD45RA+ cells. Sequencing was done on a sample of naive CD8+ T cells sorted from blood. The receptors were sampled from a woman between 25 and 40 years old in good health.

The V and J genes are TRBV7-9 and TRBJ2-7; tentatively, D is TRBD2 (6 bases). The germline V and J ends were trimmed by 5 bases and 5 bases, with 16 bases remaining between them. The CDR3 has 14 amino acids. The germline gives CDR1 SEHNR, CDR2 FQNEAQ (reference sequence). The CDR3 sequence is CASSPGGVSHEQYF. The CDR3 DNA reads TGTGCCAGCAGCCCCGGCGGGGTGTCGCACGAGCAGTACTTC.

V usage is TRBV28 and J usage is TRBJ1-1; TRBD1 matches 8 bases. Germline V lookup: CDR1 MDHEN, CDR2 SYDVKM. The CDR3 runs to 15 residues. J gave up 1 base and V 3 bases, and 4 bases lay outside the gene matches. The CDR3 is CASSFQGAGNTEAFF. CDR3 nucleotides: TGTGCCAGCAGTTTTCAGGGGGCAGGGAACACTGAAGCTTTCTTT.

As regards this clone: The same CDR3 also results from other DNA sequences found in this sample. The chain joins TRBV20-1 to TRBJ2-7; D unclear. V was shortened by 3 bases and J by 3 bases, with 3 bases between the two germline ends. Germline CDR1 reads DFQATT; CDR2 reads SNEGSKA (reference sequence). CDR3 length: 10 residues. CDR3 in DNA: TGCAGTGCTAGTGACTACGAGCAGTACTTC. Translation: CSASDYEQYF.

The chain recombines TRBV28 with TRBJ1-5; D might be TRBD1 (5 bases). The ends were cut back, 6 bases at V and 6 bases at J, with 12 bases in the middle. The length of the CDR3 is 13 residues. Germline V CDR1 and CDR2: MDHEN, SYDVKM. The CDR3 DNA sequence: TGTGCCAGCAGAGATCGAGGGGTTCAGCCCCAGCATTTT. This gives the protein CASRDRGVQPQHF.

This chain uses TRBV27 with TRBJ2-7; D uncertain. The CDR3 totals 14 residues. In germline, CDR1 is MNHEY, CDR2 SMNVEV (reference sequence). V lost 1 base and J 6 bases, leaving 13 bases between the germline ends. The CDR3 spells CASSLYPDPSEQYF. CDR3 bases: TGTGCCAGCAGTTTATACCCAGACCCTAGCGAGCAGTACTTC.

This chain connects TRBV6-1 to TRBJ2-2, with no clear D. Germline CDR1 is MNHNS and CDR2 is SASEGT. V lost 6 bases and J 6 bases, leaving 5 bases between the germline ends. This CDR3 is built from 11 residues. CDR3 in DNA: TGTGCCAGCAGCCCCGCCGGGGAGCTGTTTTTT. Protein sequence: CASSPAGELFF.

The chain combines TRBV4-1 with TRBJ1-6; D possibly corresponds to TRBD1 (5 bases). Germline CDR1 MGHRA, CDR2 YSYEKL. The CDR3 totals 14 residues. Deletions cut 2 bases from V and 5 bases from J, with 7 bases between. CDR3 in amino acids: CASSQQGNNSPLHF. The CDR3 DNA follows: TGCGCCAGCAGCCAACAGGGTAATAATTCACCCCTCCACTTT.

The J gene is TRBJ2-7, the V gene TRBV5-8, with TRBD1 matching 9 bases. V trimming: 1 base; J trimming: 4 bases; junction bases outside the gene matches: 9. The CDR3 contains 16 residues. Germline V CDR1 and CDR2: SGHTS, YDEGEE. The CDR3 spells CASSLTLGTGFYEQYF. The CDR3, as DNA: TGTGCCAGCAGCTTGACCCTCGGGACAGGGTTTTACGAGCAGTACTTC.

V is TRBV6-6 and J is TRBJ1-1; TRBD1 matches 8 bases. CDR1 and CDR2 from the germline V gene are MNHNY and SVGAGI (reference sequence). The V segment lost 4 bases and the J segment 4 bases; nucleotides outside the gene matches: 5. The CDR3 length is 14 residues. The CDR3 nucleotides are TGTGCCAGCAGTTCCTTGACAGGGGCCACTGAAGCTTTCTTT. Amino acid sequence: CASSSLTGATEAFF.

The genes are TRBV7-7 and TRBJ2-2; 7 bases line up with TRBD1. The ends lost 5 bases at V and 5 bases at J; junction bases unmatched: 5. Germline assignment: CDR1 SSHAT and CDR2 FNYEAQ (reference sequence). The CDR3 has 14 amino acids. CDR3 sequence (DNA): TGTGCCAGCAGCCAGGACAGGACAACCGGGGAGCTGTTTTTT. This codes for CASSQDRTTGELFF. Full variable domain (missing parts from reference TRBV7-7 and TRBJ2-2): GAGVSQSPRYKVTKRGQDVTLRCDPISSHATLYWYQQALGQGPEFLTYFNYEAQPDKSGLPSDRFSAERPEGSISTLTIQRTEQRDSAMYRCASSQDRTTGELFFGEGSRLTVL.

The CDR3, as DNA: TGTGCCAGCGGTAAGACTAGCCAAGAGACCCAGTACTTC. This gives the protein CASGKTSQETQYF. The chain couples TRBV25-1 to TRBJ2-5; TRBD2 is a possible D gene (6 bases). V shed 8 bases and J shed 1 base, with 11 bases lying between them. CDR3 length: 13 amino acids. Germline V gives CDR1 MGHDK, CDR2 SYGVNS.

The chain is built from TRBV10-3 and TRBJ2-5, with 7 nucleotides matching TRBD2. Germline CDR1 ENHRY, CDR2 SYGVKD. This CDR3 has 14 residues. The ends lost 3 bases at V and 2 bases at J; junction bases unmatched: 3. CDR3 in amino acids: CAISDTGGQETQYF. The CDR3 DNA is TGTGCCATCAGTGACACGGGGGGTCAAGAGACCCAGTACTTC.

J is TRBJ1-4 and V is TRBV19; maybe TRBD1 (6 bases). The CDR3 length is 15 residues. In germline, CDR1 is LNHDA, CDR2 SQIVND (reference sequence). Trimming cost V 6 bases and J 5 bases, with 16 bases left between them. The CDR3 nucleotides are TGTGCCAGTAGGCTCCTACAGGGCCCCAATGAAAAACTGTTTTTT. Amino acid sequence: CASRLLQGPNEKLFF.

This rearrangement joins TRBV27 to TRBJ2-7; 7 bases agree with TRBD2. The germline CDR1 and CDR2 sequences are MNHEY and SMNVEV (reference sequence). Trimming cost V 7 bases and J 3 bases; bases outside gene matches: 3. The CDR3 covers 12 residues. The CDR3 DNA reads as TGTGCCAGCATGGGACTACACTACGAGCAGTACTTC. Protein sequence: CASMGLHYEQYF.

The chain has TRBV29-1 and TRBJ1-2, with D maybe TRBD1 (6 bases). Trimming left V 0 bases short and J 3 bases short, with 14 bases between. The CDR3 consists of 15 residues. Germline CDR1 is SQVTM and CDR2 is ANQGSEA. The CDR3: CSVEDPDRLYYGYTF. The CDR3 coding sequence is TGCAGCGTTGAAGATCCGGACAGATTATACTATGGCTACACCTTC. The full variable domain, rest sourced from reference TRBV29-1 and TRBJ1-2, is SAVISQKPSRDICQRGTSLTIQCQVDSQVTMMFWYRQQPGQSLTLIATANQGSEATYESGFVIDKFPISRPNLTFSTLTVSNMSPEDSSIYLCSVEDPDRLYYGYTFGSGTRLTVV.

The V gene is TRBV10-2, the J gene TRBJ2-2; 8 bases align to TRBD1. There are 16 residues in the CDR3. CDR1 WSHSY and CDR2 SAAADI come from the germline V gene. Trimming cost V 5 bases and J 2 bases; bases outside gene matches: 7. This CDR3 reads CASSIWTGTNTGELFF. CDR3 DNA sequence: TGCGCCAGCAGTATCTGGACAGGGACAAACACCGGGGAGCTGTTTTTT.

The chain links TRBV19 to TRBJ2-1; D is perhaps TRBD2 (5 bases). This CDR3 has 17 residues. Germline-derived CDR1 and CDR2 are LNHDA and SQIVND (reference sequence). V gave up 5 bases and J gave up 4 bases, with 21 bases separating them. The CDR3 DNA sequence: TGTGCCAGTAGTCAACTCGAGGGCGTGATTCATTACAATGAGCAGTTCTTC. It encodes CASSQLEGVIHYNEQFF.

In its sample, this clone was seen a few times. The chain employs TRBV9 and TRBJ1-1; D is unresolved. The CDR3 has 16 residues. Germline V gives CDR1 SGDLS, CDR2 YYNGEE. Trimming stripped 4 bases from V and 8 bases from J, with 24 bases between. Here the CDR3 DNA reads TGTGCCAGCAGCTATACATCCGGGGTTCGGGCATCCGAAGCTTTCTTT. Its protein product is CASSYTSGVRASEAFF.

The chain combines TRBV19 with TRBJ1-1; the D gene is possibly TRBD1 (6 bases). Germline CDR1 and CDR2: LNHDA and SQIVND (reference sequence). The V gene lost 6 bases and the J gene lost 4 bases, with 15 bases spanning the gap. This CDR3 is built from 14 residues. CDR3 sequence: CASSYRAFGTEAFF. The CDR3 DNA reads TGTGCCAGTAGCTACAGGGCCTTCGGCACTGAAGCTTTCTTT.

The V and J genes are TRBV11-3 and TRBJ2-3; 8 nucleotides align to TRBD1. This CDR3 spans 16 amino acids. Trimming at V came to 5 bases and at J to 4 bases, leaving 11 bases not matched to a gene. Per germline, CDR1 SGHNT and CDR2 YENEEA. DNA of the CDR3: TGTGCCAGCAGCAACCGACAGGGGAGGCCCCCAGATACGCAGTATTTT. Translating gives CASSNRQGRPPDTQYF.

This sequence joins TRBV27 and TRBJ2-3; no clear D. The CDR3 is 11 residues long. Germline values: CDR1 MNHEY, CDR2 SMNVEV (reference sequence). Trimming removed 8 bases from V and 3 bases from J, with 6 bases in between. The DNA of the CDR3 is TGTGCCAGCGGGGTAACAGATACGCAGTATTTT. Translated, it gives CASGVTDTQYF.

J is TRBJ2-1 and V is TRBV13, with D possibly matching TRBD1 (7 bases). This CDR3 comprises 16 residues. The germline gives CDR1 PRHDT, CDR2 FYEKMQ (reference sequence). Trimming shortened V by 2 bases and J by 4 bases, and 15 bases separated the two germline ends. The CDR3 DNA is TGTGCCAGCAGCTTATTAGGAGGGGGACAGTACAATGAGCAGTTCTTC. Its protein product is CASSLLGGGQYNEQFF.

The CDR3 DNA is TGTGCCAGCAGCTACTCCCCCTCCTACGAGCAGTACTTC. This encodes CASSYSPSYEQYF. The chain uses TRBV7-8 and TRBJ2-7; D gene ambiguous. Germline lookup yields CDR1 SGHVS and CDR2 FQNEAQ. Trimming removed 4 bases at V and 0 bases at J, with 7 bases between. The CDR3 has 13 amino acids. Using reference TRBV7-8 and TRBJ2-7 for the parts outside the CDR3, the full variable domain is GAGVSQSPRYKVAKRGQDVALRCDPISGHVSLFWYQQALGQGPEFLTYFQNEAQLDKSGLPSDRFFAERPEGSVSTLKIQRTQQEDSAVYLCASSYSPSYEQYFGPGTRLTVT.

This clone was seen just once. V gene TRBV27 combines with J gene TRBJ2-4; 11 bases agree with TRBD2. This CDR3 is 14 amino acids long. Germline assignment: CDR1 MNHEY and CDR2 SMNVEV (reference sequence). V shed 3 bases, J shed 5 bases, and the junction held 0 bases outside the gene matches. The CDR3 bases are TGTGCCAGCAGTTTGACTAGCGGGGAAAACATTCAGTACTTC. It encodes CASSLTSGENIQYF.

The chain links TRBV9 to TRBJ2-1; 7 bases are a match to TRBD1. J was trimmed by 8 bases and V by 2 bases; bases with no gene match: 10. The CDR3 loop spans 15 amino acids. The germline V gene has CDR1 SGDLS and CDR2 YYNGEE. The DNA of the CDR3 is TGTGCCAGCAGCGTTCCACACAGGGGTATCGATGAGCAGTTCTTC. Protein product: CASSVPHRGIDEQFF.

The chain links TRBV29-1 to TRBJ2-2; D not certain. Trimming stripped 5 bases from V and 6 bases from J, with 4 bases between. Looked up from germline, CDR1 is SQVTM and CDR2 is ANQGSEA. The CDR3 runs to 10 residues. CDR3 nucleotides: TGCAGCGTTATTGCCGGGGAGCTGTTTTTT. Translating it yields CSVIAGELFF.

This chain links TRBV28 with TRBJ2-7, with D perhaps TRBD1 (5 bases). The V end lost 3 bases, the J end lost 2 bases, and 11 bases lay between the germline ends. The CDR3 length is 14 residues. Per germline, CDR1 MDHEN and CDR2 SYDVKM. In nucleotides, the CDR3 is TGTGCCAGCAGTTTGGACACAACCGCCTACGAGCAGTACTTC. Protein: CASSLDTTAYEQYF.

The chain recombines TRBV2 with TRBJ2-2; TRBD2 agrees at 11 bases. The trim removed 10 bases at V and 1 base at J, leaving 8 bases unmatched. The CDR3 spans 16 residues. Germline-derived CDR1 and CDR2 are SNHLY and FYNNEI. The CDR3 spells CATGTSGGQNTGELFF. CDR3 bases: TGTGCCACCGGGACTAGCGGAGGCCAGAACACCGGGGAGCTGTTTTTT.

V is TRBV2 and J is TRBJ2-2; D not resolved. Germline CDR1 reads SNHLY; CDR2 reads FYNNEI. The CDR3 is made up of 15 amino acids. The ends were cut back, 4 bases at V and 2 bases at J, with 11 bases in the middle. CDR3 DNA: TGTGCCAGCAGTGTTGGCAGGCGCAACACCGGGGAGCTGTTTTTT. The encoded protein is CASSVGRRNTGELFF.